This TCR beta chain was sequenced for a study of T-cell memory formation after mild COVID-19. Each CDR3 protein is one row after TCRdb ran MiXCR on the 5' RACE reads. Among about 350,000 distinct CDR3 sequences listed, roughly 13% were seen once. This clonotype was seen more than once but under ten times. This CDR3 region has 14 residues. The J segment lost 1 base and the V segment lost 6 bases, leaving 3 bases of the junction unmatched. Per the germline V gene, CDR1 is DFQATT and CDR2 is SNEGSKA (reference sequence). This TCR was recovered from a man aged 18 to 35 who had mild COVID-19 (a few samples of this study predate the infection). Cell type and time point are not known. The specimen was PBMCs or a T cell subset sorted from them (not recorded which). The chain employs TRBV20-1 and TRBJ2-2; TRBD1 matches 9 bases. CDR3 region: CSAQTGGNTGELFF. CDR3 nucleotides: TGCAGTGCCCAGACAGGGGGGAACACCGGGGAGCTGTTTTTT.